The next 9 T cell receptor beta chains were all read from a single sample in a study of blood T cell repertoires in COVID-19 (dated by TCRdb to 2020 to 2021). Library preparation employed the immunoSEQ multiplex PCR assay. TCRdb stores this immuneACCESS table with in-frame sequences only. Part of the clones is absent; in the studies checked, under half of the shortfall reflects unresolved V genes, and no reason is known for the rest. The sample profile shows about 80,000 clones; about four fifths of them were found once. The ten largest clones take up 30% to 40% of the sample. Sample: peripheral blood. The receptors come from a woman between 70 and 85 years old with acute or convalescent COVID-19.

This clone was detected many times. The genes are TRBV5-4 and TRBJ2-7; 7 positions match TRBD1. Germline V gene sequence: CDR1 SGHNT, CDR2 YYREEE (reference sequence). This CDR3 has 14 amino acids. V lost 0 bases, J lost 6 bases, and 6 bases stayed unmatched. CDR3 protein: CASSLALTGREQYF. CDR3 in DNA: TGTGCCAGCAGCTTGGCCTTGACAGGGCGCGAGCAGTACTTC.

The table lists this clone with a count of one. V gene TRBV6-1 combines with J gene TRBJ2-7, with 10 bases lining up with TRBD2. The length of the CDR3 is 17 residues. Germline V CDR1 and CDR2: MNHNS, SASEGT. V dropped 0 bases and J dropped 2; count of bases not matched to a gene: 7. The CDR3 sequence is CASSEAWLSGRAYEQYF. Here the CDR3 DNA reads TGTGCCAGCAGTGAAGCATGGTTAAGCGGGAGGGCCTACGAGCAGTACTTC.

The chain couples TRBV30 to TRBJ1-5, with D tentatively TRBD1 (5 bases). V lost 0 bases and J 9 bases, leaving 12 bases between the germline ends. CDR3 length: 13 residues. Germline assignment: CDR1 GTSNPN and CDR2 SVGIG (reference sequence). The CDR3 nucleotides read TGTGCCTGGAGTGTGGGGCTCGATGGGCCCCAGCATTTT. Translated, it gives CAWSVGLDGPQHF.

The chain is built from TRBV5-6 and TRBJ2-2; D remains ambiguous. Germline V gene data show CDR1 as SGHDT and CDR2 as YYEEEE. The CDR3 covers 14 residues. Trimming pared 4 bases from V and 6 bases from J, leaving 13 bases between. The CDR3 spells CASSPKLISGELFF. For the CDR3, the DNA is TGTGCCAGCAGCCCGAAGCTGATCTCCGGGGAGCTGTTTTTT.

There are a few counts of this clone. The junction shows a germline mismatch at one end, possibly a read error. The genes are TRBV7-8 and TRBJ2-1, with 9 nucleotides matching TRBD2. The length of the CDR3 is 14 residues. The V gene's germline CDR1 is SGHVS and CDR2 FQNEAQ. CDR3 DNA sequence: TGTGCCAGCAGCTTAGGATATTGGCGGGAGGGAGCGGTCTTC. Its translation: CASSLGYWREGAVF.

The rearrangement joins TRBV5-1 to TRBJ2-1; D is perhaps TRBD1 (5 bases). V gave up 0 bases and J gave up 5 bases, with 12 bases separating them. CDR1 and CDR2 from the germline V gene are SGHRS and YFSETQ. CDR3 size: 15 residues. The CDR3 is CASSLVAGPDNEQFF. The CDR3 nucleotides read TGCGCCAGCAGCTTGGTGGCAGGGCCGGACAATGAGCAGTTCTTC.

The CDR3 here is CASSQGLPSGTLNEQFF. In nucleotides, the CDR3 is TGTGCCAGCAGCCAAGGCCTCCCTAGCGGGACCCTCAATGAGCAGTTCTTC. This sequence joins TRBV3-1 (or the pseudogene TRBV3-2) and TRBJ2-1, with 9 bases identical to TRBD2. Germline values: CDR1 LGHDT, CDR2 YNNKEL (reference sequence). CDR3 length equals 17 residues. Losses at the gene ends were 1 base for V and 6 bases for J; bases not matched to a gene: 10.

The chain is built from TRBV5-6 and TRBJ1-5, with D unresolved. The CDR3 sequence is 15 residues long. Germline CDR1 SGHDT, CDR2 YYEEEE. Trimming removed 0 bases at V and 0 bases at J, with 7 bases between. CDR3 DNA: TGTGCCAGCAGCTTGGGTCCAGATAGCAATCAGCCCCAGCATTTT. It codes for CASSLGPDSNQPQHF.

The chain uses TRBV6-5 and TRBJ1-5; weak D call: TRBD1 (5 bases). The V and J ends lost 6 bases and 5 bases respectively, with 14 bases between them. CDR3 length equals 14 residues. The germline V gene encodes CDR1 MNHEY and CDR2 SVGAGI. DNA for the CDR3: TGTGCCAGCAGGGTCGGGCAGGGATATCAGCCCCAGCATTTT. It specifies CASRVGQGYQPQHF.